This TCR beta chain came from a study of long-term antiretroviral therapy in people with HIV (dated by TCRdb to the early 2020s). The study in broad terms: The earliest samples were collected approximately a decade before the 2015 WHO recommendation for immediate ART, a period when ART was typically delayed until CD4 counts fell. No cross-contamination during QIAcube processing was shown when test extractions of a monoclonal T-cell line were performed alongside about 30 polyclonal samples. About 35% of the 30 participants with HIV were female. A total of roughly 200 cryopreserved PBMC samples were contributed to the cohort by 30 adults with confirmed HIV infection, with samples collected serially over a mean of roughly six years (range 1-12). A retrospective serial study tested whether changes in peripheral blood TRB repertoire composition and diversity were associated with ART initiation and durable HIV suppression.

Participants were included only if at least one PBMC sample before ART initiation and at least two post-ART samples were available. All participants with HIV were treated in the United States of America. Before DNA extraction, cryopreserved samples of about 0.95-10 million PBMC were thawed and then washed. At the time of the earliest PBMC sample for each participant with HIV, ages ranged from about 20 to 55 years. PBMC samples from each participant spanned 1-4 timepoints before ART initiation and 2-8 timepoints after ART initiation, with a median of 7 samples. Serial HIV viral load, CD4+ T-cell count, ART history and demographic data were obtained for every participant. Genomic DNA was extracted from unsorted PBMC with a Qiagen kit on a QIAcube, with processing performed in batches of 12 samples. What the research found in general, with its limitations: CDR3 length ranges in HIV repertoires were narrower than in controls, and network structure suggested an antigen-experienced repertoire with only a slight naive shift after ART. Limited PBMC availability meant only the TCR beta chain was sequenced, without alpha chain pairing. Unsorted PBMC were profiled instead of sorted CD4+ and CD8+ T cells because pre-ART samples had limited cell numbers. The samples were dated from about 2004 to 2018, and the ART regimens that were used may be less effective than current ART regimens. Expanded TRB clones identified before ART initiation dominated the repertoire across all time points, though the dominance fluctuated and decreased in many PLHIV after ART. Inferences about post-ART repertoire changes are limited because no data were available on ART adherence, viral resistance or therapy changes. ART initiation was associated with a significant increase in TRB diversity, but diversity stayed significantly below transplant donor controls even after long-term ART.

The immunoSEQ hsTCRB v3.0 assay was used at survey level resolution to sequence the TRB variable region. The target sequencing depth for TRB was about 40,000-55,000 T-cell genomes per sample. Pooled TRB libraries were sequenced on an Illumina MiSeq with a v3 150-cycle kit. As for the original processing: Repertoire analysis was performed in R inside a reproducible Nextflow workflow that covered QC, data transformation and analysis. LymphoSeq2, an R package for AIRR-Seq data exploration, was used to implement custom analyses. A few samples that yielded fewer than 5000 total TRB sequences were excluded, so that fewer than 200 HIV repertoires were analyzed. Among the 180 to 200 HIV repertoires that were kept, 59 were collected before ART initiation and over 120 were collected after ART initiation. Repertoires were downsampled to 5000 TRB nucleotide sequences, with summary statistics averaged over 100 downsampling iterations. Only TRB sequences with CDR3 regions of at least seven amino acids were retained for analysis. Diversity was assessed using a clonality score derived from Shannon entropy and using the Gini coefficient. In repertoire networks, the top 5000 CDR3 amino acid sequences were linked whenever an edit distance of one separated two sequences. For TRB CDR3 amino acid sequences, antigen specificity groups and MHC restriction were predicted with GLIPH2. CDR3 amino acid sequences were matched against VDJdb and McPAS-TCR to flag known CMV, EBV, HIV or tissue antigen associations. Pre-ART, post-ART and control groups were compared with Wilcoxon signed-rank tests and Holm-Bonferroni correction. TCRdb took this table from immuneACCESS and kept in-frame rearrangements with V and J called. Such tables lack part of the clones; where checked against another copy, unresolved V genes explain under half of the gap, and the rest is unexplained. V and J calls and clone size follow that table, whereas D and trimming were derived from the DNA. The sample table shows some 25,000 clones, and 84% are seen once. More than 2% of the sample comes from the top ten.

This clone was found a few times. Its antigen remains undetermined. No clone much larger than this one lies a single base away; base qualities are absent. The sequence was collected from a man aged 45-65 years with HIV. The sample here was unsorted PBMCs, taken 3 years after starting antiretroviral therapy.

The CDR3 protein is CASSLGQAGRGYTF. The DNA is TGTGCCAGCAGTCTCGGACAGGCCGGGCGCGGCTACACCTTC. The V and J genes are TRBV6-1 and TRBJ1-2; TRBD1 matches 7 bases in the middle. The CDR3 numbers 14 residues from cysteine through phenylalanine. Of all the DNA, just the CDR3 is kept, 42 bases in frame from base 1. V and J are trimmed by 5 bases and 8 bases, and the gene matches miss 11 bases of the junction. As encoded in the germline V gene, CDR1 is MNHNS while CDR2 is SASEGT.